Listed below are T cell receptor beta chains from one sample, sequenced in a study of control samples from healthy donors and cancer patients. Clones were read by immunoSEQ multiplex PCR, and TCRdb kept only the in-frame ones, dropping some. Seen here are roughly 69,000 clones, about 83% observed once, and the top ten hold 15% to 18%. What was sequenced was blood. The receptors come from a man aged 60-69 years in good health. The CDR3 runs from the conserved cysteine through the conserved F or W. D genes are given only for firm matches. The size entry is marked missing in some rows and otherwise reads once, few, many or a size class.

TRBV7-2	.	.	TRBJ2-1	TGTGCCAGCAGCTTAGACCAGGGAAATGAGCAGTTCTTC	CASSLDQGNEQFF
TRBV9	once	TRBD2	TRBJ2-3	TGTGCCAGCAGCGTACTAGCGGGAGCCCCAGATACGCAGTATTTT	CASSVLAGAPDTQYF
TRBV23-1	.	.	TRBJ2-4	TGCGCCAGCAGTCAATCAGGGGGGTTCAAAAACATTCAGTACTTC	CASSQSGGFKNIQYF
TRBV3-1/TRBV3-2	.	.	TRBJ2-5	TGTGCCAGCAGCCAAGAAGTCGGGGGAAGGGCCCAGTACTTC	CASSQEVGGRAQYF
TRBV29-1	.	TRBD2	TRBJ2-7	TGCAGCGTAGGCAAAGGAAAGGGAACCGGGACTAGCGGATATTACGAGCAGTACTTC	CSVGKGKGTGTSGYYEQYF
TRBV14	.	.	TRBJ1-3	TGTGCCAGCAGCCCAACAACGTCCGGAAACACCATATATTTT	CASSPTTSGNTIYF
TRBV19	.	.	TRBJ2-7	TGTGCCAGTAGGGACCGAACCCTCTACGAGCAGTACTTC	CASRDRTLYEQYF
TRBV28	.	.	TRBJ2-5	TGTGCCAGCAGTTTAACCCCAGCGGGCCAAGAGACCCAGTACTTC	CASSLTPAGQETQYF
TRBV7-2	few	TRBD1	TRBJ2-7	TGTGCCAGCAGCCCATACAGGGGCTCCTACGAGCAGTACTTC	CASSPYRGSYEQYF
TRBV6-5	.	TRBD1	TRBJ2-1	TGTGCCAGCAGGTGGGACAGGGGCAATGAGCAGTTCTTC	CASRWDRGNEQFF
TRBV7-9	.	.	TRBJ2-3	TGTGCCAGCACTTTCACAGGGTTTTCATCGGATACGCAGTATTTT	CASTFTGFSSDTQYF
TRBV6-6	few	.	TRBJ2-7	TGTGCCAGCAGTTACTCGGGTATGAGTGACTACGAGCAGTACTTC	CASSYSGMSDYEQYF
TRBV6-5	.	.	TRBJ1-4	TGTGCCAGCAGTTACTCGAACACAGGCCCGGCGAAACTGTTTTTT	CASSYSNTGPAKLFF
TRBV2	.	TRBD2	TRBJ2-5	TGTGCCAGCAGAGGGACTAGCGGCGAGACCCAGTACTTC	CASRGTSGETQYF
TRBV7-2	.	.	TRBJ2-2	TGTGCCAGCAGCTCCCAGTCGGACACCGGGGAGCTGTTTTTT	CASSSQSDTGELFF
TRBV4-3	once	.	TRBJ2-7	TGCGCCAGCAGCCAAGATCGCGCGCCGGCCTTGAAGCAGTACTTC	CASSQDRAPALKQYF
TRBV6-5	few	.	TRBJ1-1	TGTGCCAGCAAAGTGACTAAGAACACTGAAGCTTTCTTT	CASKVTKNTEAFF
TRBV7-2	.	.	TRBJ2-7	TGTGCCAGCAGCTTACACGTGATCTACGAGCAGTACTTC	CASSLHVIYEQYF
TRBV19	.	.	TRBJ1-5	TGTGCCAGTACCCCGGACGGAGGGGCCCGAGGGCCCCAGCATTTT	CASTPDGGARGPQHF
TRBV10-3	.	TRBD2	TRBJ2-3	TGTGCCATCCGAGCGGGAGGGTTAGCAGATACGCAGTATTTT	CAIRAGGLADTQYF
TRBV28	.	TRBD2	TRBJ2-7	TGTGCCAGCAGTGAAACTAGCGGGAGGCTCACCTACGAGCAGTACTTC	CASSETSGRLTYEQYF
TRBV3-1/TRBV3-2	many	TRBD1	TRBJ1-2	TGTGCCAGCAGCCAGTTGGACAGGGGGGCTGGCTACACCTTC	CASSQLDRGAGYTF
TRBV29-1	.	.	TRBJ2-3	TGCAGCGTGGTAGAGGGCACAGATACGCAGTATTTT	CSVVEGTDTQYF
TRBV12-5	.	TRBD2	TRBJ2-1	TGTGCTAGTGGTTTTATGAGCGGGAGATCCTACAATGAGCAGTTCTTC	CASGFMSGRSYNEQFF
TRBV13	.	.	TRBJ1-1	TGTGCCAGCAGCTTGCAAGGGCGTGAAGCTTTCTTT	CASSLQGREAFF
TRBV11-2	.	.	TRBJ2-5	TGTGCCAGCAGCTTAGTGTCGGGGTTGGAGACCCAGTACTTC	CASSLVSGLETQYF
TRBV9	.	.	TRBJ2-7	TGTGCCAGCAGCGCAGGTACAGGGACGCAGGACGAGCAGTACTTC	CASSAGTGTQDEQYF
TRBV5-1	few	TRBD1	TRBJ2-7	TGCGCCAGCAGCTCGGGACAGACCTACGAGCAGTACTTC	CASSSGQTYEQYF
TRBV27	.	.	TRBJ1-3	TGTGCCAGTGACAACTCTGGAAACACCATATATTTT	CASDNSGNTIYF
TRBV6-4	.	.	TRBJ1-4	TGTGCCAGCAGTGACCCCTCGGGGGTGGGAAAACTGTTTTTT	CASSDPSGVGKLFF
TRBV6-5	.	.	TRBJ1-3	TGTGCCAGCACCAGCCCGGGTACAAACACCATATATTTT	CASTSPGTNTIYF
TRBV29-1	.	.	TRBJ2-1	TGCAGCGTGTGGCATGATGAGCAGTTCTTC	CSVWHDEQFF
TRBV6-2/TRBV6-3	.	.	TRBJ1-5	TGTGCCAGCAGTGCGGACGTCCCTCGTCAGCCCCAGCATTTT	CASSADVPRQPQHF
TRBV19	.	TRBD1	TRBJ1-3	TGTGCCAGTAGTATCAGGGGGCTGGATGGAAACACCATATATTTT	CASSIRGLDGNTIYF
TRBV28	.	TRBD2	TRBJ2-1	TGTGCCAGCAGTTTTTCCCCCATAGCGGGATTCTACGTGTATGAGCAGTTCTTC	CASSFSPIAGFYVYEQFF
TRBV10-3	.	TRBD1	TRBJ2-7	TGTGCCATCAGTATGGGACAGGGACTTTACGAGCAGTACTTC	CAISMGQGLYEQYF
TRBV20-1	.	.	TRBJ2-1	TGCAGTGCCCAAAACAATGAGCAGTTCTTC	CSAQNNEQFF
TRBV28	.	TRBD2	TRBJ2-5	TGTGCCGCCGTGACGGGACTAGCGGACAAAGAGACCCAGTACTTC	CAAVTGLADKETQYF
TRBV4-3	.	TRBD1	TRBJ2-7	TGCGCCAGCAGCCACCTAGGACAGGGAGTCTCCTACGAGCAGTACTTC	CASSHLGQGVSYEQYF
TRBV6-6	.	TRBD1	TRBJ1-3	TGTGCCAGCAGTCCCTTTACAGGGGGAAGCTCTGGAAACACCATATATTTT	CASSPFTGGSSGNTIYF
TRBV16	.	TRBD2	TRBJ2-7	TGTGCCAGCAGCCAGACTAGCGGGAGGGCCCGCAACGAGCAGTACTTC	CASSQTSGRARNEQYF
TRBV6-5	.	.	TRBJ2-5	TGTGCCAGCAGTTACAGGGGATACACACAAGAGACCCAGTACTTC	CASSYRGYTQETQYF
TRBV29-1	.	.	TRBJ1-1	TGCAGCGTTGAAAGGGCAAGGACTGAAGCTTTCTTT	CSVERARTEAFF
TRBV9	.	TRBD1	TRBJ1-4	TGTGCCAGCAGCCCCTCCCGGACAGGTGCTAATGAAAAACTGTTTTTT	CASSPSRTGANEKLFF
TRBV7-2	.	TRBD1	TRBJ1-3	TGTGCCAGCACCCTAGGGACAGTTACTGGAAACACCATATATTTT	CASTLGTVTGNTIYF